This T cell receptor beta chain comes out of a study of T cell responses to AZD1222 COVID-19 vaccine listed by TCRdb under 2021. About the study as a whole: AZD1222 recipients with second doses at about 4 weeks or about 12 weeks were pooled, because spike-specific TCR depth and breadth did not differ between schedules. TCR sequencing was performed for more than 230 trial participants, of whom about 210 were given two doses of AZD1222 and around 25 were given two doses of MenACWY control vaccine. Enrollment into the trials was organized by age into subgroups of 18-55, 56-69 and 70-plus years, and those subgroups contained about 160, 30 and 59 TCR-sequenced participants, respectively.

The time point label for this specimen denotes: baseline before first vaccination. The vaccinee samples were drawn from two UK trials, COV001 and COV002, one of which was a single-blind randomized controlled phase 2/3 trial testing AZD1222 (ChAdOx1 nCoV-19) in healthy adults. For TCRbeta chain sequencing, PBMC samples from trial participants were taken at day 0 and at day 28 after the second dose. On this clone: The antigen it binds to is not known. Base qualities are not provided; no much larger clone lies one nucleotide away.

Here is what the overall study found, with its caveats: Conclusions about previously exposed vaccinees are limited, since just six AZD1222 recipients were seropositive for SARS-CoV-2 at baseline. After two AZD1222 doses, both the breadth and the depth of spike-specific TCRs were significantly higher than at day 0 and than in MenACWY recipients. In the small 56-69-year group, the increase in depth fell short of significance, most likely because of low power. The whole spike protein was spanned by vaccine-associated CD4 TCRs, and dominant responses were seen in regions 160-218 and 743-854. Nearly half of unique spike-specific TCRs reportedly recognized epitopes outside regions mutated in the B.1.351 and B.1.1.7 variants. Because no day 14 peak-response samples were available, repertoires were characterized only after the peak T cell response. Most participants were white British and females outnumbered males, and the authors suggested that clonal diversity may have been underestimated.

Reading the germline V gene (reference sequence) gives CDR1 LNHDA and CDR2 SQIVND. From its cysteine to its phenylalanine, the CDR3 spans 15 amino acids. Only the CDR3 portion is preserved as DNA: 45 bases, with reading frame beginning at the first base. V is trimmed back by 5 bases and J by 3 bases, and the junction contains 6 bases that no gene match accounts for. The CDR3 regions of human TCRbeta chains were analyzed by immunosequencing. Regarding the original processing steps: TCRs in the repertoires were compared against a reference library of SARS-CoV-2-specific TCRs that had been generated with the MIRA antigen-specificity platform. Breadth meant the fraction of unique TCRs that were SARS-CoV-2-associated, whereas depth meant the fraction of total T cells that were SARS-CoV-2-associated. Using the MIRA data, each spike-specific TCR was mapped to the spike region that the TCR reacts to and placed in a CD4 or CD8 class. Log10-transformed breadth and depth values were compared by one-way ANOVA with Sidak's multiple comparisons tests. In TCRdb, the immuneACCESS table is reduced to in-frame sequences with V and J assigned. These tables do not hold every clone; where another copy was compared, an unresolved V gene accounts for under half, and the others remain unexplained. That table is the source of V, J and clone size, and D and trimming were worked out from the DNA. The sample table contains over 130,000 clones; only one count was recorded for 94% of them. The ten largest make up around 1.3% of the sample.

Here the chain combines TRBV19 and TRBJ1-2, with 10 middle bases fitting TRBD1. The sample in question was peripheral blood, obtained on day 0 of AZD1222 vaccination. The receptor's source is an adult in good health. The CDR3 protein: CASSLWTGGDYGYTF. The DNA is as follows: TGTGCCAGTAGTCTCTGGACAGGGGGAGACTATGGCTACACCTTC.